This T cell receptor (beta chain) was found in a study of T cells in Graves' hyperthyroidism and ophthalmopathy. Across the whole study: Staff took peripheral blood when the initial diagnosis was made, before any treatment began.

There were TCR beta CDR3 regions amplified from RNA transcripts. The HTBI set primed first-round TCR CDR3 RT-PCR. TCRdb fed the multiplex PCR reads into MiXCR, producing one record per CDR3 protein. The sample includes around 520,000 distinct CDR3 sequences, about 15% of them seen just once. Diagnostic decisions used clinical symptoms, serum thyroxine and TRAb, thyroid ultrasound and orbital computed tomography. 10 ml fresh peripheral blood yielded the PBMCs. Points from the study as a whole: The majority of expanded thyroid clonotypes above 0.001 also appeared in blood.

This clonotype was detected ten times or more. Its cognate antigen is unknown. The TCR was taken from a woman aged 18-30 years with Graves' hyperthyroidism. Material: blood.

The CDR3 bases are TGTGCCAGCAGCACAGAGGGGGTGACCTACAATGAGCAGTTCTTC. Translated, it gives CASSTEGVTYNEQFF. The J gene is TRBJ2-1, the V gene TRBV7-3; D is perhaps TRBD1 (6 bases). The V gene lost 5 bases and the J gene lost 2 bases, with 13 bases spanning the gap. The CDR3 covers 15 residues. In germline, CDR1 is SGHTA, CDR2 FQGTGA.